The clone carrying this T cell receptor (beta chain) was seen only a few times. Original processing methods: Nucleated cell number was recorded as an estimate derived from reference gene primer amplification. Profiling relied on immunoSEQ multiplex PCR, and the TCRdb table lists in-frame clones only, not all of them. The DNA gave D and trimming, while V, J and clone size come from that table. The table has 190,000 or so clones, around nine tenths seen once. This sample is drawn from a study of blood T cell repertoires in COVID-19. Study background: Nucleic acid was either cDNA or gDNA, and it came from T cells, B-cell-depleted T cells, or PBMCs.

The germline V and J ends were trimmed by 3 bases and 6 bases, with 12 bases remaining between them. The length of the CDR3 is 14 residues. Looked up from germline, CDR1 is SGHAT and CDR2 is FQNNGV. The chain is built from TRBV11-2 and TRBJ1-5; TRBD1 might be the D (6 bases). The material sequenced was peripheral blood. This sequence was found in a woman between 18 and 29 years old who had recovered from COVID-19. CDR3 bases: TGTGCCAGCAGCTTCGACAGGTCGGGTCAGCCCCAGCATTTT. This gives the protein CASSFDRSGQPQHF.